This TCR beta chain stems from a study of response to subunit inactivated influenza vaccine (dated by TCRdb to 2016 to 2019). In terms of the full investigation: The study used deep quantitative T cell receptor repertoire profiling to track responses to a trivalent subunit inactivated influenza vaccine.

Trimming takes 5 bases from V and 4 bases from J, and the germline ends sit 12 bases apart. Inclusive of the bounding cysteine and phenylalanine, the CDR3 is 14 residues long. Only the CDR3 DNA is retained, 42 bases long and in frame from the first base. This clonotype was counted many times. Its target antigen remains unknown. The input lacks base qualities; no much larger clone sits a single base away. Broader findings and caveats from the paper: The authors proposed that each seasonal influenza vaccination may bring in only a limited number of new T cells.

The library was built by means of RT-PCR. Sequencing used an Illumina HiSeq 2500. In-frame beta chains were kept once TCRdb had trimmed the public reads at Q25 with fastp and called clones with MiXCR. One record per CDR3 amino acid sequence lists the most common genes and DNA. For this sample there are 550,000 to 800,000 distinct CDR3 sequences; 14% appear just once. The ten largest make up 6.5% to 8.5% of the sample. The clonotype comes from a man in his forties or fifties who received an inactivated influenza vaccine. Donor details come from another sample of the same person, matched by shared clones. Recombination connected TRBV12-3 or TRBV12-4 to TRBJ1-5; TRBD1 is a possible D gene, resting on 5 matching bases. Specimen: PBMCs from blood, collected 14 to 15 days before vaccination. The CDR3 reads as follows: CASSTTQGNQPQHF. Here is the DNA: TGTGCCAGCAGTACGACTCAGGGAAATCAGCCCCAGCATTTT.